Below are 5 T cell receptor beta chains sequenced from a single sample in a study of long-term antiretroviral therapy in people with HIV. Survey level was the resolution at which the v3.0 immunoSEQ assay ran. Sequencing used immunoSEQ multiplex PCR; TCRdb keeps in-frame clones, though not all of them. The sample contains tens of thousands of clones, under 85% of which appear only once. The specimen was unsorted PBMCs, collected 1.1 years before starting antiretroviral therapy. The receptor source for this set is a woman aged 40 to 50 with HIV.

This clone was counted once. The chain uses TRBV7-9 and TRBJ2-5; D gene unclear. The V end was cut by 4 bases, the J end by 2 bases, with 2 bases between. Germline assignment: CDR1 SEHNR and CDR2 FQNEAQ (reference sequence). The CDR3 has 11 residues. The CDR3 loop is CASSSQETQYF. The CDR3 nucleotides are TGTGCCAGCAGCTCTCAAGAGACCCAGTACTTC.

The V and J genes are TRBV5-1 and TRBJ2-3, with 10 bases lining up with TRBD2. This CDR3 comprises 17 residues. The V segment lost 2 bases and the J segment 0 bases; nucleotides outside the gene matches: 6. Looked up from germline, CDR1 is SGHRS and CDR2 is YFSETQ. CDR3 nucleotides: TGCGCCAGCAGCTTCGGGACTAGCGACACCAGCACAGATACGCAGTATTTT. This gives the protein CASSFGTSDTSTDTQYF. Full variable domain (missing parts from reference TRBV5-1 and TRBJ2-3): KAGVTQTPRYLIKTRGQQVTLSCSPISGHRSVSWYQQTPGQGLQFLFEYFSETQRNKGNFPGRFSGRQFSNSRSEMNVSTLELGDSALYLCASSFGTSDTSTDTQYFGPGTRLTVL.

The V call is TRBV5-1, the J call TRBJ2-5; tentative D call: TRBD1 (5 bases). CDR1 is SGHRS and CDR2 is YFSETQ in the germline V gene. Trimming left V 2 bases short and J 5 bases short, with 10 bases between. The CDR3 is 13 amino acids. CDR3 amino acids: CASSFQGQETQYF. CDR3 nucleotide sequence: TGCGCCAGCAGCTTTCAGGGCCAGGAGACCCAGTACTTC.

J is TRBJ2-3 and V is TRBV9; D unresolved. The V end was cut by 3 bases, the J end by 2 bases, with 10 bases between. The germline CDR1 and CDR2 sequences are SGDLS and YYNGEE. The CDR3 contains 14 residues. This chain's CDR3 is CASSGPSSTDTQYF. DNA of the CDR3: TGTGCCAGCAGCGGCCCTTCATCCACAGATACGCAGTATTTT.

This sequence joins TRBV7-2 and TRBJ2-2; the D call may be TRBD1 or TRBD2 (5 bases each). Germline assignment: CDR1 SGHTA and CDR2 FQGNSA. The V and J ends lost 5 bases and 9 bases respectively, with 13 bases between them. This CDR3 comprises 13 residues. The CDR3 reads CASSPGPSRELFF. DNA for the CDR3: TGTGCCAGCAGCCCGGGACCGTCGAGGGAGCTGTTTTTT.